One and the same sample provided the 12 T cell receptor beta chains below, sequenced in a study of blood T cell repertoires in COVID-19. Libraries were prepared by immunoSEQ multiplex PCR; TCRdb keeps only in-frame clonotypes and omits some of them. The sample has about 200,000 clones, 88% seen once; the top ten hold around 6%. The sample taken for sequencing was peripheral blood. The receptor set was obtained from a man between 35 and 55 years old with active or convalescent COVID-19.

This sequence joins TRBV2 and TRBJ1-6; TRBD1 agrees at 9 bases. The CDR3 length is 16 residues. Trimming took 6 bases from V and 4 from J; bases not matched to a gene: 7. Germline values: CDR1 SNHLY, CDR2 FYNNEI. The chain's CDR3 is CASRPTTGGYNSPLHF. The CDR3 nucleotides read TGTGCCAGCAGACCAACGACAGGGGGATATAATTCACCCCTCCACTTT.

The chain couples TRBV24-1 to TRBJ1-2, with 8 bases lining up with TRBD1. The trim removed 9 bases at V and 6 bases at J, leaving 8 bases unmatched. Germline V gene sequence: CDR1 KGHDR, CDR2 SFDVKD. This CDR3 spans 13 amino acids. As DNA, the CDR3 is TGTGCCACCCAAGGACAGGGAATGGATGGCTACACCTTC. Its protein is CATQGQGMDGYTF.

CDR3 bases: TGTGCCAGCAGCTCCGTCCGGACAGAAGCTTTCTTT. Amino acid sequence: CASSSVRTEAFF. The rearrangement links TRBV12-3 or TRBV12-4 to TRBJ1-1; weak D call: TRBD1 (5 bases). With 6 bases removed from V and 8 bases from J, the gap between germline ends came to 13 bases. CDR3 size: 12 residues.

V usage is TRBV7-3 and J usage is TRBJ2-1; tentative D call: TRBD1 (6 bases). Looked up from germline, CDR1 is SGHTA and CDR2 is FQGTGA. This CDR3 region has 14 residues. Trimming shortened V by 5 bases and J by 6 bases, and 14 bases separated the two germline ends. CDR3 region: CASSPRDKTNEQFF. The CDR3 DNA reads TGTGCCAGCAGCCCCCGGGACAAGACCAATGAGCAGTTCTTC.

DNA of the CDR3: TGCGCCAGCACCCTATACAGGGACAACTATGGCTACACCTTC. Translating gives CASTLYRDNYGYTF. V and J are TRBV4-1 and TRBJ1-2; the D gene is possibly TRBD1 (6 bases). V shed 7 bases and J shed 2 bases, with 14 bases lying between them. This CDR3 contains 14 residues. The V gene's germline CDR1 is MGHRA and CDR2 YSYEKL.

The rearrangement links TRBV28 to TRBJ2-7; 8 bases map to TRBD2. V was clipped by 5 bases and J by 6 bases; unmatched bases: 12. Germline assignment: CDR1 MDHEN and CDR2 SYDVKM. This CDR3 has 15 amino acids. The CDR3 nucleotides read TGTGCCAGCAGTGTCACCGGGACTAGGAACGGCGAGCAGTACTTC. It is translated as CASSVTGTRNGEQYF. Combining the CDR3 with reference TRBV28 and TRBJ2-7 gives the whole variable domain DVKVTQSSRYLVKRTGEKVFLECVQDMDHENMFWYRQDPGLGLRLIYFSYDVKMKEKGDIPEGYSVSREKKERFSLILESASTNQTSMYLCASSVTGTRNGEQYFGPGTRLTVT.

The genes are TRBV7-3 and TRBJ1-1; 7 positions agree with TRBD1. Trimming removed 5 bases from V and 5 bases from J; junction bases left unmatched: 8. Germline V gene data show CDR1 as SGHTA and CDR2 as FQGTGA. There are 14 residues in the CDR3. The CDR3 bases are TGTGCCAGCAGCCCAGGACAGGATCGGACTGAAGCTTTCTTT. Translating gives CASSPGQDRTEAFF.

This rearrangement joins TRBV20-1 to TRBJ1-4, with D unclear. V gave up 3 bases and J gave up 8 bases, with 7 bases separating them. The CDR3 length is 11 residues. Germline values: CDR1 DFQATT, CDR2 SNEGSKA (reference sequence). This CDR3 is CSARKEEKLFF. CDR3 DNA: TGCAGTGCTAGGAAGGAGGAAAAACTGTTTTTT.

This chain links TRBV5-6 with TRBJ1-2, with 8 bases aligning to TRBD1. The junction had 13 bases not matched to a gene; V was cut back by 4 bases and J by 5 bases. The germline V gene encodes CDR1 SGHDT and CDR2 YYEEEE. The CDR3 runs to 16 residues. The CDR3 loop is CASSPEGTGNNYGYTF. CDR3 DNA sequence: TGTGCCAGCAGCCCGGAAGGGACAGGCAATAATTATGGCTACACCTTC.

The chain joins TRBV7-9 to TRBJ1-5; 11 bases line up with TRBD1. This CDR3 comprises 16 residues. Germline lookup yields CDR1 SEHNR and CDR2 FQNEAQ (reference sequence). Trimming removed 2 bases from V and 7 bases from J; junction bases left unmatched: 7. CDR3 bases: TGTGCCAGCAGCTTACCCGGGACAGGGGGGGAACAGCCCCAGCATTTT. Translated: CASSLPGTGGEQPQHF. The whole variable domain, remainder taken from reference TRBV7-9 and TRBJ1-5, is DTGVSQNPRHKITKRGQNVTFRCDPISEHNRLYWYRQTLGQGPEFLTYFQNEAQLEKSRLLSDRFSAERPKGSFSTLEIQRTEQGDSAMYLCASSLPGTGGEQPQHFGDGTRLSIL.

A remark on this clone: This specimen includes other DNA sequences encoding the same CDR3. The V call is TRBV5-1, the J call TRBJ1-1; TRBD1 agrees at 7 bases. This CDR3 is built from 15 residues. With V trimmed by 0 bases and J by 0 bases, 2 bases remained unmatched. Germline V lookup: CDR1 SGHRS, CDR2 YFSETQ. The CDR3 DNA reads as TGCGCCAGCAGCTTGGTTCAGGGGGTGAACACTGAAGCTTTCTTT. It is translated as CASSLVQGVNTEAFF.

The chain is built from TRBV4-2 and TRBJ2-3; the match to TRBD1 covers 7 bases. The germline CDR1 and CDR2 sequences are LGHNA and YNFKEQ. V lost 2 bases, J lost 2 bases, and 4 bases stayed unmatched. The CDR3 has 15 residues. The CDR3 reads CASSQRQGNTDTQYF. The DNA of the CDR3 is TGTGCCAGCAGCCAACGACAGGGTAACACAGATACGCAGTATTTT.